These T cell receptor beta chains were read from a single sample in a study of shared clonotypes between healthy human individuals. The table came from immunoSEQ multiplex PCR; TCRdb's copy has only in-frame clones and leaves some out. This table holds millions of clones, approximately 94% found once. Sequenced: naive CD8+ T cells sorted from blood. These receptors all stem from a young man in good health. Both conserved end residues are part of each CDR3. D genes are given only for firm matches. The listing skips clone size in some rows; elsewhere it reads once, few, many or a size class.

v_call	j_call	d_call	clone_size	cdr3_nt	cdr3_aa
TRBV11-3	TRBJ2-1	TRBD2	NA	TGTGCCAGCAGCTTACGGACCGAGGGAGGGAATGAGCAGTTCTTC	CASSLRTEGGNEQFF
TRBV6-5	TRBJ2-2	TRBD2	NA	TGTGCCAGCAGTTACTCGTTAGCGGGCAACACCGGGGAGCTGTTTTTT	CASSYSLAGNTGELFF
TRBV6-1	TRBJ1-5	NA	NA	TGTGCCAGCAGGGAACTCTTCGGAGGGGATCAGCCCCAGCATTTT	CASRELFGGDQPQHF
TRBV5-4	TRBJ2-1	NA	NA	TGTGCCAGCAGCTTCCAGGGGGGTCCCTACAATGAGCAGTTCTTC	CASSFQGGPYNEQFF
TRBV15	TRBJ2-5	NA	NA	TGTGCCACCAGCACGTATTCCGGGACACAAGAGACCCAGTACTTC	CATSTYSGTQETQYF
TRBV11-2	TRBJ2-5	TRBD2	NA	TGTGCCAGCAGCTTAGGTATTGCACTAGCGGGAGGGCCTCAAGAGACCCAGTACTTC	CASSLGIALAGGPQETQYF
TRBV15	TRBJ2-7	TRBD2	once	TGTGCCACCAGCAGAGATGAGGTGGCTAGCGGGGGTCACGAGCAGTACTTC	CATSRDEVASGGHEQYF
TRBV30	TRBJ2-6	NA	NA	TGTGCCTGGAGTGAGGGTTTTGGGGCCAACGTCCTGACTTTC	CAWSEGFGANVLTF
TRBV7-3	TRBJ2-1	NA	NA	TGTGCCAGCAGCGCCGATGCAGTTAGCTCCTACAATGAGCAGTTCTTC	CASSADAVSSYNEQFF
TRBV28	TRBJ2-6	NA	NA	TGTGCCAGCAGTGAGCTTGGGGGCCCGATCTCTGGGGCCAACGTCCTGACTTTC	CASSELGGPISGANVLTF
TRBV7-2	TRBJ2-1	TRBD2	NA	TGTGCCAGCAGCTTAGCTAGCGGGGGGGATAGCTCCTACAATGAGCAGTTCTTC	CASSLASGGDSSYNEQFF
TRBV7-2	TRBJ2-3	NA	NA	TGTGCCAGCAGCTCCATTATTGATGGCACAGATACGCAGTATTTT	CASSSIIDGTDTQYF
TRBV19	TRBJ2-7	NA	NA	TGTGCCAGTAGTATAGATCTTCTCGGGGCGGAGCAGTACTTC	CASSIDLLGAEQYF
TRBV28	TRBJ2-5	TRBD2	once	TGTGCCAGCAGTCCGACTAGCGGGGGTCAAGAGACCCAGTACTTC	CASSPTSGGQETQYF
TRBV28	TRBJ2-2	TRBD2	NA	TGTGCCAGCAGTTTAACTAGCGGGGGCCCCGGGGAGCTGTTTTTT	CASSLTSGGPGELFF
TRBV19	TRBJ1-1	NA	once	TGTGCCAGTAGTATTGGGGTAGAAGCTTTCTTT	CASSIGVEAFF
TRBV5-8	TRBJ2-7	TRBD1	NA	TGTGCCAGCAGCTGGAGACAGGGATATGAAATCTACGAGCAGTACTTC	CASSWRQGYEIYEQYF
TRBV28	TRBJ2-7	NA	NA	TGTGCCAGCAGTTTCCCGGGACAATCTATCTACGAGCAGTACTTC	CASSFPGQSIYEQYF
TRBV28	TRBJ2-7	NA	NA	TGTGCCAGCAGTTTAAGAAACAGGGTTGCCCCCTACGAGCAGTACTTC	CASSLRNRVAPYEQYF
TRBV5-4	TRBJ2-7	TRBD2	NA	TGTGCCAGCGGTACTAGCGTCTACGAGCAGTACTTC	CASGTSVYEQYF
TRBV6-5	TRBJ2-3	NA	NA	TGTGCCAGCAGTTACGTAGCGGAGGCAGATACGCAGTATTTT	CASSYVAEADTQYF
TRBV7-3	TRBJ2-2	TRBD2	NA	TGTGCCAGCAGCCCTAGCGGGGGGCCCAACACCGGGGAGCTGTTTTTT	CASSPSGGPNTGELFF
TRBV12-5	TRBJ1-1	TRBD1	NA	TGTGCTAGTGGTATCTTCCCGACAGGGGACACTGAAGCTTTCTTT	CASGIFPTGDTEAFF
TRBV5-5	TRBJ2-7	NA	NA	TGTGCCAGCAGCTTTGGTCAGGACTACGAGCAGTACTTC	CASSFGQDYEQYF
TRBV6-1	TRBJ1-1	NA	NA	TGTGCCAGCAGCCCCTTGAACACTGAAGCTTTCTTT	CASSPLNTEAFF
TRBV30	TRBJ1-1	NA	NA	TGTGCCTGGAGTGTACCGATGGAAGCTTTCTTT	CAWSVPMEAFF
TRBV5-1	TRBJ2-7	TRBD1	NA	TGCGCCAGCAGCTTGGAGGGACAGGGCGCCTACGAGCAGTACTTC	CASSLEGQGAYEQYF
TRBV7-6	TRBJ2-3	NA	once	TGTGCCAGCAGCTTAGTTTTTTATGGGGGCCAAACCCCCGGGGATGGTACGCAGTATTTT	CASSLVFYGGQTPGDGTQYF
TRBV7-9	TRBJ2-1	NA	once	TGTGCCAGCAGCTTAGCGCTTGATGAGCAGTTCTTC	CASSLALDEQFF
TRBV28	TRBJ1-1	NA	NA	TGTGCCAGCAGCACCAGACAGGCTAATGAAGCTTTCTTT	CASSTRQANEAFF
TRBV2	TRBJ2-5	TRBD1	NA	TGTGCCAGCACTCACAGGGGTCAAGAGACCCAGTACTTC	CASTHRGQETQYF